Presented here are 16 T cell receptor beta chains from one specimen sequenced in a study of T cell responses to AZD1222 COVID-19 vaccine. Repertoires were generated with immunoSEQ multiplex PCR, while TCRdb's copy carries only in-frame clones and drops some. The data contain 150,000 or so clones, around nine tenths of them singletons. The sequences come from peripheral blood, collected on day 0 of AZD1222 vaccination. These receptors came from an adult in good health.

V and J are TRBV9 and TRBJ2-5, with TRBD2 identical over 9 bases. V was clipped by 7 bases and J by 0 bases; unmatched bases: 7. The CDR3 is made up of 15 amino acids. Germline loops: CDR1 SGDLS, CDR2 YYNGEE. In DNA form, the CDR3 reads TGTGCCAGCGGGGCTAGCGGGATCTACCAAGAGACCCAGTACTTC. The encoded protein is CASGASGIYQETQYF.

V gene TRBV7-9 combines with J gene TRBJ1-4; unclear D gene. The CDR3 covers 17 residues. The germline gives CDR1 SEHNR, CDR2 FQNEAQ (reference sequence). V was shortened by 3 bases and J by 0 bases, with 14 bases between the two germline ends. The CDR3 DNA follows: TGTGCCAGCAGCTTGGGCTCTGGCTTAACAACTAATGAAAAACTGTTTTTT. This sequence encodes CASSLGSGLTTNEKLFF.

This chain uses TRBV3-1 (or the pseudogene TRBV3-2) with TRBJ1-4; D gene ambiguous. Trimming stripped 3 bases from V and 4 bases from J, with 9 bases between. The CDR3 has 14 amino acids. Per germline, CDR1 LGHDT and CDR2 YNNKEL (reference sequence). CDR3 sequence reads: CASSQMASNEKLFF. The CDR3 DNA is TGTGCCAGCAGCCAGATGGCCAGTAATGAAAAACTGTTTTTT.

The rearrangement uses TRBV5-1 and TRBJ2-1, with D maybe TRBD1 (5 bases). This CDR3 spans 14 amino acids. V gave up 0 bases and J gave up 7 bases, with 11 bases separating them. Germline CDR1 is SGHRS and CDR2 is YFSETQ. The CDR3 coding sequence is TGCGCCAGCAGCTTGGAGTTAGGGGTAAATGAGCAGTTCTTC. This gives the protein CASSLELGVNEQFF.

The V and J genes are TRBV10-3 and TRBJ1-4; weak D call: TRBD1 (6 bases). V lost 4 bases, J lost 4 bases, and 13 bases lay in between. Germline CDR1 and CDR2: ENHRY and SYGVKD. The CDR3 has 15 residues. Written as DNA, the CDR3 is TGTGCCATCAGTGCCGGGACAAAGAATAATGAAAAACTGTTTTTT. Amino acids: CAISAGTKNNEKLFF.

The chain joins TRBV9 to TRBJ1-1; D is unclear. The CDR3 totals 14 residues. The germline V and J ends were trimmed by 4 bases and 10 bases, with 20 bases remaining between them. Germline V CDR1 and CDR2: SGDLS, YYNGEE. The CDR3 reads CASSPGGPSVGAFF. Written as DNA, the CDR3 is TGTGCCAGCAGCCCCGGTGGTCCTTCGGTTGGAGCTTTCTTT.

The chain's CDR3 is CSASRANEQYF. The CDR3 bases are TGCAGTGCTAGTCGGGCTAACGAGCAGTACTTC. The chain has TRBV20-1 and TRBJ2-7; D remains unclear. Looked up from germline, CDR1 is DFQATT and CDR2 is SNEGSKA (reference sequence). The CDR3 runs 11 residues. Trimming left V 3 bases short and J 5 bases short, with 8 bases between.

CDR3 in amino acids: CASSVASGTSGTDTQYF. The CDR3 DNA sequence: TGTGCCAGCAGCGTAGCGTCCGGGACTAGCGGGACAGATACGCAGTATTTT. The chain recombines TRBV9 with TRBJ2-3; TRBD2 matches at 12 bases. CDR1 is SGDLS and CDR2 is YYNGEE in the germline V gene. The CDR3 has 17 amino acids. Losses at the gene ends were 0 bases for V and 3 bases for J; bases not matched to a gene: 5.

The V and J genes are TRBV7-6 and TRBJ2-3; TRBD2 matches 10 bases. The CDR3 totals 15 residues. V was clipped by 5 bases and J by 1 base; unmatched bases: 3. Germline CDR1 and CDR2: SGHVS and FNYEAQ. CDR3 in DNA: TGTGCCAGCAGCCCTCTAGCGGGGGGCACAGATACGCAGTATTTT. This gives the protein CASSPLAGGTDTQYF.

The chain carries TRBV6-1 and TRBJ2-3; D uncertain. Trimming left V 3 bases short and J 8 bases short, with 9 bases between. Germline V gives CDR1 MNHNS, CDR2 SASEGT. The CDR3 sequence is 12 residues long. The CDR3 loop is CASSDMTSTQYF. CDR3 sequence (DNA): TGTGCCAGCAGTGACATGACGAGTACGCAGTATTTT.

This chain uses TRBV30 with TRBJ2-2; 7 bases match TRBD1. V gave up 3 bases and J gave up 0 bases; unmatched junction bases: 4. The CDR3 runs 15 residues. CDR1 GTSNPN and CDR2 SVGIG come from the germline V gene (reference sequence). CDR3 sequence: CAWSPGTANTGELFF. CDR3 DNA: TGTGCCTGGAGCCCCGGGACAGCGAACACCGGGGAGCTGTTTTTT.

This clone has just one count. The V call is TRBV27, the J call TRBJ2-5, with TRBD2 identical over 8 bases. CDR3 size: 15 residues. J was trimmed by 0 bases and V by 7 bases; bases with no gene match: 7. Per the germline V gene, CDR1 is MNHEY and CDR2 is SMNVEV (reference sequence). CDR3 amino acids: CASTPTGGYQETQYF. CDR3 coding DNA: TGTGCCAGCACCCCCACGGGAGGGTACCAAGAGACCCAGTACTTC.

This clone appeared a few times. The chain has TRBV30 and TRBJ1-5, with TRBD1 matching over 10 bases. V was pared by 5 bases and J by 2 bases, with 6 bases of the junction left unmatched. Germline V gives CDR1 GTSNPN, CDR2 SVGIG (reference sequence). The CDR3 has 15 residues. CDR3 region: CAWGTGAVGNQPQHF. DNA of the CDR3: TGTGCCTGGGGGACAGGGGCGGTGGGCAATCAGCCCCAGCATTTT.

The chain joins TRBV28 to TRBJ2-2; D is perhaps TRBD2 (5 bases). The CDR3 contains 15 residues. Germline V gene sequence: CDR1 MDHEN, CDR2 SYDVKM. Trimming cost V 2 bases and J 6 bases, with 13 bases left between them. The CDR3 coding sequence is TGTGCCAGCAGTTTAAGCGGTACTAGATCCGGGGAGCTGTTTTTT. The encoded protein is CASSLSGTRSGELFF. Filled out from reference TRBV28 and TRBJ2-2, the complete variable domain reads DVKVTQSSRYLVKRTGEKVFLECVQDMDHENMFWYRQDPGLGLRLIYFSYDVKMKEKGDIPEGYSVSREKKERFSLILESASTNQTSMYLCASSLSGTRSGELFFGEGSRLTVL.

The V and J genes are TRBV7-9 and TRBJ2-7, with D uncertain. Germline V CDR1 and CDR2: SEHNR, FQNEAQ (reference sequence). Trimming stripped 1 base from V and 4 bases from J, with 8 bases between. This CDR3 is 13 amino acids long. In nucleotides, the CDR3 is TGTGCCAGCAGCTTAGTGGGTCTATACGAGCAGTACTTC. Translating gives CASSLVGLYEQYF.

This clone has only one observation. The chain is built from TRBV3-1 (or the pseudogene TRBV3-2) and TRBJ1-6, with TRBD1 identical over 11 bases. CDR1 and CDR2 (germline): LGHDT, YNNKEL (reference sequence). The CDR3 totals 18 residues. Losses at the gene ends were 2 bases for V and 1 base for J; bases not matched to a gene: 4. CDR3 loop: CASSQQGQGASYNSPLHF. DNA for the CDR3: TGTGCCAGCAGCCAACAAGGACAGGGGGCGTCCTATAATTCACCCCTCCACTTT.